Following are 10 T cell receptor beta chains from one sample sequenced in a study of graft-versus-host responses after intestinal transplantation. TCRdb's copy holds only in-frame clones and misses some; the assay was immunoSEQ multiplex PCR. This table holds tens of thousands of clones, approximately 94% found once. These TCRs are of unknown antigen specificity. The input for sequencing was unstimulated CD4+ T cells sorted from spleen or lymph node cells, taken before transplant. The receptor set was obtained from a human donor who was the organ donor for an intestinal transplant.

The genes are TRBV7-3 and TRBJ2-3; a possible D gene is TRBD2 (5 bases). Germline V gene data show CDR1 as SGHTA and CDR2 as FQGTGA. V shed 5 bases and J shed 0 bases, with 9 bases lying between them. There are 14 residues in the CDR3. In nucleotides, the CDR3 is TGTGCCAGCAGCCTGCGGGCGAGCACAGATACGCAGTATTTT. Translated: CASSLRASTDTQYF.

This clone occurred a few times. The chain is built from TRBV7-2 and TRBJ2-5; the match to TRBD1 covers 7 bases. This CDR3 spans 13 amino acids. Germline V CDR1 and CDR2: SGHTA, FQGNSA. Losses at the gene ends were 5 bases for V and 3 bases for J; bases not matched to a gene: 3. The CDR3 loop is CASSVDREETQYF. CDR3 DNA: TGTGCCAGCAGCGTAGACAGGGAAGAGACCCAGTACTTC.

Here the CDR3 DNA reads TGTGCCAGCAGTTTTCTCCGACAGGGACTGTCCTACAATGAGCAGTTCTTC. Protein sequence: CASSFLRQGLSYNEQFF. This sequence joins TRBV27 and TRBJ2-1; possibly TRBD1 for D (7 bases). CDR3 length equals 17 residues. Germline CDR1 MNHEY, CDR2 SMNVEV (reference sequence). Trimming took 3 bases from V and 1 from J, leaving 16 bases between them.

CDR3 sequence reads: CASSTRAGGGEKLFF. The CDR3 DNA is TGTGCCAGCAGTACGAGGGCAGGGGGCGGTGAAAAACTGTTTTTT. This chain uses TRBV7-8 with TRBJ1-4; 8 bases match TRBD1. CDR3 size: 15 residues. Germline values: CDR1 SGHVS, CDR2 FQNEAQ. V lost 6 bases to trimming and J lost 7 bases; unmatched junction nucleotides: 10. The full variable domain, rest sourced from reference TRBV7-8 and TRBJ1-4, is GAGVSQSPRYKVAKRGQDVALRCDPISGHVSLFWYQQALGQGPEFLTYFQNEAQLDKSGLPSDRFFAERPEGSVSTLKIQRTQQEDSAVYLCASSTRAGGGEKLFFGSGTQLSVL.

The chain joins TRBV30 to TRBJ1-2; D might be TRBD1 (6 bases). This CDR3 is 12 amino acids long. Germline V gene lookup returns CDR1 GTSNPN and CDR2 SVGIG (reference sequence). V lost 4 bases to trimming and J lost 4 bases, with 10 bases between them. CDR3 sequence (DNA): TGTGCCTGGAAGGGGGAAGGCTATGGCTACACCTTC. This encodes CAWKGEGYGYTF.

This clone was recorded only once. The chain is built from TRBV5-1 and TRBJ1-1, with D possibly TRBD1 on 6 matching bases. V dropped 7 bases and J dropped 5 bases, with 21 bases sitting between them. Germline V gene data show CDR1 as SGHRS and CDR2 as YFSETQ. This CDR3 contains 15 residues. The CDR3 here is CASAKGDFSYTEAFF. Written as DNA, the CDR3 is TGCGCCAGCGCCAAGGGGGATTTTTCTTATACTGAAGCTTTCTTT.

In its sample, this clone was seen once. V usage is TRBV10-3 and J usage is TRBJ2-1, with 12 bases identical to TRBD2. Germline trimming cut 8 bases from V and 8 bases from J; bases unmatched to any gene: 10. Per the germline V gene, CDR1 is ENHRY and CDR2 is SYGVKD. The CDR3 sequence is 15 residues long. The CDR3 loop reads CAISWGSSGRDEQFF. In DNA form, the CDR3 reads TGTGCCATCTCGTGGGGTTCTAGCGGGAGGGATGAGCAGTTCTTC.

The CDR3 bases are TGCGCCAGCAGCTTGGTCGGTCCGGGCGCCATGAACACTGAAGCTTTCTTT. This codes for CASSLVGPGAMNTEAFF. This chain links TRBV5-1 with TRBJ1-1; D not certain. This CDR3 contains 17 residues. V gave up 0 bases and J gave up 0 bases, with 15 bases separating them. Looked up from germline, CDR1 is SGHRS and CDR2 is YFSETQ. Together with reference TRBV5-1 and TRBJ1-1, the CDR3 gives the full variable domain: KAGVTQTPRYLIKTRGQQVTLSCSPISGHRSVSWYQQTPGQGLQFLFEYFSETQRNKGNFPGRFSGRQFSNSRSEMNVSTLELGDSALYLCASSLVGPGAMNTEAFFGQGTRLTVV.

The chain couples TRBV2 to TRBJ2-2; perhaps TRBD1 as D (5 bases). CDR1 SNHLY and CDR2 FYNNEI come from the germline V gene. This CDR3 region has 16 residues. Trimming stripped 0 bases from V and 0 bases from J, with 8 bases between. As DNA, the CDR3 is TGTGCCAGCAGTGAAGCTCCAGGGACGAACACCGGGGAGCTGTTTTTT. It codes for CASSEAPGTNTGELFF.

The V and J genes are TRBV7-3 and TRBJ1-2; a weak D match, TRBD1 (6 bases). The CDR3 has 16 residues. The V end lost 5 bases, the J end lost 0 bases, and 16 bases lay between the germline ends. The germline V gene encodes CDR1 SGHTA and CDR2 FQGTGA. The chain's CDR3 is CASSPQGGEPNYGYTF. CDR3 coding DNA: TGTGCCAGCAGCCCACAGGGAGGGGAACCTAACTATGGCTACACCTTC.